This T cell receptor beta chain was obtained from a study of CD8+ T cells in alopecia areata. Isolated RNA was reverse transcribed into cDNA used as the sequencing template. Sequenced by immunoSEQ multiplex PCR; TCRdb stores in-frame clones only, minus some. The profile shows 110,000 or so clones, more than 30% of them singletons. Trimming cost V 3 bases and J 5 bases, with 5 bases left between them. The germline CDR1 and CDR2 sequences are DFQATT and SNEGSKA (reference sequence). The CDR3 has 11 residues. Concerning this clone itself: Other nucleotide sequences in the sample specify the same CDR3.

The sequencing input was CD4+ T cells sorted from blood. The J gene is TRBJ2-1, the V gene TRBV20-1; D is ambiguous. This TCR derives from a human donor with alopecia areata. The CDR3 region is CSASVHNEQFF. CDR3 in DNA: TGCAGTGCTAGTGTTCACAATGAGCAGTTCTTC.